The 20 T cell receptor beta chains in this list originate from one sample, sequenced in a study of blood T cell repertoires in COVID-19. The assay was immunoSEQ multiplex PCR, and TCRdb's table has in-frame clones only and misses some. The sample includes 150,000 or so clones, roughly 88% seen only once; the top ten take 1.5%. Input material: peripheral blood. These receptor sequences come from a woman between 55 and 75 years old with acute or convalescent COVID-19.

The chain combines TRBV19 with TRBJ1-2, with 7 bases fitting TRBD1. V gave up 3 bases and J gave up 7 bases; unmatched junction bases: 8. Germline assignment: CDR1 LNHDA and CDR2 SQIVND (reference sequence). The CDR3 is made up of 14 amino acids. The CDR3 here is CASSMGDRIPGYTF. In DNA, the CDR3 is TGTGCCAGTAGTATGGGGGACAGAATCCCTGGCTACACCTTC.

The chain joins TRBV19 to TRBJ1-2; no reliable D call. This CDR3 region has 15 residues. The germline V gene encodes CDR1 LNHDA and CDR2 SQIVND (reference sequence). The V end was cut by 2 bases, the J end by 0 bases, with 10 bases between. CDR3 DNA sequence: TGTGCCAGTAGTATAAGTTGGAGTACTAACTATGGCTACACCTTC. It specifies CASSISWSTNYGYTF.

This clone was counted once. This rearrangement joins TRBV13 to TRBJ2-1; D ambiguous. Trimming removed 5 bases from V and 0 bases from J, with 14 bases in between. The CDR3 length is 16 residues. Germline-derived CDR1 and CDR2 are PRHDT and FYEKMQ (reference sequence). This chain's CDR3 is CASSPTQAGSYNEQFF. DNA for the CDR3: TGTGCCAGCAGCCCCACCCAGGCAGGCTCCTACAATGAGCAGTTCTTC.

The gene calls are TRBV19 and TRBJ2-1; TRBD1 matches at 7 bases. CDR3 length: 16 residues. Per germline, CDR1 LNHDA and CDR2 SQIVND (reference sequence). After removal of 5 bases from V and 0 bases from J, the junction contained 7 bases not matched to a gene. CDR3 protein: CASSRTGPSSYNEQFF. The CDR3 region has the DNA TGTGCCAGTAGTCGGACAGGTCCGAGCTCCTACAATGAGCAGTTCTTC. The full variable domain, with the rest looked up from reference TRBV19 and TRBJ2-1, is DGGITQSPKYLFRKEGQNVTLSCEQNLNHDAMYWYRQDPGQGLRLIYYSQIVNDFQKGDIAEGYSVSREKKESFPLTVTSAQKNPTAFYLCASSRTGPSSYNEQFFGPGTRLTVL.

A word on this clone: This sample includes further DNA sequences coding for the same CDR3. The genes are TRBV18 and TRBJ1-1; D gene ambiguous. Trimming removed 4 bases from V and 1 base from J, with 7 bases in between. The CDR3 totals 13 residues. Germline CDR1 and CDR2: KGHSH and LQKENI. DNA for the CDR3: TGTGCCAGCTCACTCTCAGAGAACACTGAAGCTTTCTTT. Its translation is CASSLSENTEAFF.

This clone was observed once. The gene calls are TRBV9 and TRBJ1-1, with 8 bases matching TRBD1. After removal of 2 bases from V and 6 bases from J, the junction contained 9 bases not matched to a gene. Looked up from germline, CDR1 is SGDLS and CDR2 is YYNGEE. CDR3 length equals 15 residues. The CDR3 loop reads CASSVDGTGGAEAFF. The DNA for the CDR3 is TGTGCCAGCAGCGTGGACGGGACAGGCGGGGCTGAAGCTTTCTTT.

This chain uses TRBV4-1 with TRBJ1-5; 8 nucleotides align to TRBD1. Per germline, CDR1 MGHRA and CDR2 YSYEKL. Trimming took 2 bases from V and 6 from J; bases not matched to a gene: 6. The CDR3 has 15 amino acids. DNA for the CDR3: TGCGCCAGCAGCCAATGGACAGGGAAGGGTCAGCCCCAGCATTTT. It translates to CASSQWTGKGQPQHF.

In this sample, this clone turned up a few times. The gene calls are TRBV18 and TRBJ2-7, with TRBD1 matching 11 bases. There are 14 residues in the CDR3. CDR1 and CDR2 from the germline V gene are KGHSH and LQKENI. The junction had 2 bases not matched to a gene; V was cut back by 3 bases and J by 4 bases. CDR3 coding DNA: TGTGCCAGCTCACCCCGGGACAGGGGGTACGAGCAGTACTTC. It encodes CASSPRDRGYEQYF.

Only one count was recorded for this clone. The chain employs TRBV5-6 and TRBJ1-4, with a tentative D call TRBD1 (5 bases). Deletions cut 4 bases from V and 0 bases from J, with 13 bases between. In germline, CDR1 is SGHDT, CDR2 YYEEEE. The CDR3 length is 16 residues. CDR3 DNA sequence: TGTGCCAGCAGCGGGGCCACGAGGTCAACTAATGAAAAACTGTTTTTT. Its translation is CASSGATRSTNEKLFF.

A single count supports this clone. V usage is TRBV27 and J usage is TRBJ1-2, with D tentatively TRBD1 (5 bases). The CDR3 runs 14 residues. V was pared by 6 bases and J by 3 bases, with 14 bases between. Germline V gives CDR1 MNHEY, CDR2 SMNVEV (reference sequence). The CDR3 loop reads CASSIDSTHYGYTF. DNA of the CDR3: TGTGCCAGCAGCATCGACAGCACCCACTATGGCTACACCTTC.

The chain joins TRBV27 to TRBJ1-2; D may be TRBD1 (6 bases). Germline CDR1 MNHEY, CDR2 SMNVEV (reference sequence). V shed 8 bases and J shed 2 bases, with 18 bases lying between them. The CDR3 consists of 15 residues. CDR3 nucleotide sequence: TGTGCCAGCGGGGGGGGGACACCGCTCAACTATGGCTACACCTTC. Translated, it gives CASGGGTPLNYGYTF.

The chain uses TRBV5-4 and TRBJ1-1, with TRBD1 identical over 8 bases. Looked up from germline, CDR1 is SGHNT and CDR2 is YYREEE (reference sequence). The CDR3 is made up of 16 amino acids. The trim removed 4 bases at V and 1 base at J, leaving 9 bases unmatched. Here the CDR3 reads CASSIGQGGWNTEAFF. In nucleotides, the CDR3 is TGTGCCAGCAGCATAGGACAGGGTGGTTGGAACACTGAAGCTTTCTTT. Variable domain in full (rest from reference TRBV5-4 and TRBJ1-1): ETGVTQSPTHLIKTRGQQVTLRCSSQSGHNTVSWYQQALGQGPQFIFQYYREEENGRGNFPPRFSGLQFPNYSSELNVNALELDDSALYLCASSIGQGGWNTEAFFGQGTRLTVV.

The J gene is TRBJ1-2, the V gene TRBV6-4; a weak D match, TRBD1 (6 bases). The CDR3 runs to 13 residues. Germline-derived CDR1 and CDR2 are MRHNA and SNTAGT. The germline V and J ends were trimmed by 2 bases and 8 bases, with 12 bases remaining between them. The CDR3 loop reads CASSDTGLGGYTF. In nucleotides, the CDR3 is TGTGCCAGCAGTGACACAGGGTTGGGAGGCTACACCTTC.

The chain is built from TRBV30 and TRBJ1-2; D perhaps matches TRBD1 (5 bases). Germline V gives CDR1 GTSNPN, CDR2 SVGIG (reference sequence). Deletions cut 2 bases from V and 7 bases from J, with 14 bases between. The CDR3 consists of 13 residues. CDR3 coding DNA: TGTGCCTGGAGTCCACGGTGGAGGGGTGGCTACACCTTC. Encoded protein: CAWSPRWRGGYTF.

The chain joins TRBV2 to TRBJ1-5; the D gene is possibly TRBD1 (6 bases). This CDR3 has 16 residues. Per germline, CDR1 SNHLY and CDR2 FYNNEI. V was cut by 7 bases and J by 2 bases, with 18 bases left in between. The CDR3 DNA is TGTGCCAGCATGTTGGAGGCTCGACAGGGCAATCAGCCCCAGCATTTT. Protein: CASMLEARQGNQPQHF.

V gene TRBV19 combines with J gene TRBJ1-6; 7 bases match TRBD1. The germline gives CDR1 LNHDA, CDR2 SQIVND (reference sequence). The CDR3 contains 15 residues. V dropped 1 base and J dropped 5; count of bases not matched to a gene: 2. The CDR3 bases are TGTGCCAGTAGTATAGTACAGGGGAATAATTCACCCCTCCACTTT. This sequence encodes CASSIVQGNNSPLHF.

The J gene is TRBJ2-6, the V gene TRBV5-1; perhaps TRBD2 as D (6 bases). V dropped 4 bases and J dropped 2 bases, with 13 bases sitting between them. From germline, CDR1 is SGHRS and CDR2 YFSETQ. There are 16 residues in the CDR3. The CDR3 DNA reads TGCGCCAGCAGCGGGGGGAGATCAACTGGGGCCAACGTCCTGACTTTC. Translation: CASSGGRSTGANVLTF.

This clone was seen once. Here the CDR3 reads CASSLSGEGWNEQFF. In DNA form, the CDR3 reads TGCGCCAGCAGCTTATCAGGGGAAGGGTGGAATGAGCAGTTCTTC. The V and J genes are TRBV5-1 and TRBJ2-1, with a tentative D call TRBD1 (6 bases). V lost 2 bases, J lost 7 bases, and 16 bases lay in between. Germline V CDR1 and CDR2: SGHRS, YFSETQ. The CDR3 contains 15 residues.

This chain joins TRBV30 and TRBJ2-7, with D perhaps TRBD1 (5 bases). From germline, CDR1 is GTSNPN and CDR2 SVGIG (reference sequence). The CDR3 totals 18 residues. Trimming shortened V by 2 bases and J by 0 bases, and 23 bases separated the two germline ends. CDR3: CAWSTGPPRYVISYEQYF. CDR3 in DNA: TGTGCCTGGAGTACAGGACCTCCCAGATATGTTATCTCCTACGAGCAGTACTTC.

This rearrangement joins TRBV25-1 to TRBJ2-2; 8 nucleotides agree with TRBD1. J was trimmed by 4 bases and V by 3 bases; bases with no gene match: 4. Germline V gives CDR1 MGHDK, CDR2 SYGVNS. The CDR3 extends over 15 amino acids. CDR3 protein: CASSEQGAGTGELFF. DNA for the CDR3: TGTGCCAGCAGTGAGCAGGGGGCTGGCACCGGGGAGCTGTTTTTT.